These 27 T cell receptor beta chains came from one sample sequenced in a study of a mutant IDH1 vaccine in newly diagnosed glioma. What these receptors recognize is not known. The time point was: week 35, safety follow-up. The vaccine gave 300 ug of a 20-mer mutant IDH1 peptide subcutaneously per dose. Clones were sequenced by immunoSEQ multiplex PCR, and TCRdb holds only the in-frame ones, with some missing. The data show tens of thousands of clones, about nine tenths seen once. The sequences come from PBMCs, collected from a glioma patient whose treatment included an IDH1 peptide vaccine. Receptors were obtained from a man aged 40-49 years with glioma.

The chain joins TRBV11-2 to TRBJ2-3; D ambiguous. The germline V gene has CDR1 SGHAT and CDR2 FQNNGV. The CDR3 spans 14 residues. The V end was cut by 4 bases, the J end by 3 bases, with 11 bases between. DNA for the CDR3: TGTGCCAGCAGCTACGAGATTGAGACAGATACGCAGTATTTT. As protein: CASSYEIETDTQYF.

This sequence joins TRBV6-1 and TRBJ1-5; no firm D call. Germline lookup yields CDR1 MNHNS and CDR2 SASEGT. Between the trimmed V and J ends, which lost 10 bases and 0 bases, there was a span of 10 bases. CDR3 length equals 13 residues. CDR3 protein: CATKTDSNQPQHF. The CDR3 DNA reads as TGTGCCACCAAAACAGATAGCAATCAGCCCCAGCATTTT.

The rearrangement uses TRBV19 and TRBJ2-7, with 11 bases identical to TRBD1. J was trimmed by 4 bases and V by 3 bases; bases with no gene match: 8. Germline V gives CDR1 LNHDA, CDR2 SQIVND (reference sequence). This CDR3 is built from 16 residues. CDR3 nucleotide sequence: TGTGCCAGTAGTATCCCCGGGACAGGGGGTGGTTACGAGCAGTACTTC. Translation gives CASSIPGTGGGYEQYF. The full variable domain, completed using reference TRBV19 and TRBJ2-7, is DGGITQSPKYLFRKEGQNVTLSCEQNLNHDAMYWYRQDPGQGLRLIYYSQIVNDFQKGDIAEGYSVSREKKESFPLTVTSAQKNPTAFYLCASSIPGTGGGYEQYFGPGTRLTVT.

The chain couples TRBV14 to TRBJ2-2; D gene ambiguous. V shed 6 bases and J shed 5 bases, with 16 bases lying between them. The CDR3 contains 15 residues. CDR1 and CDR2 (germline): SGHDN, FVKESK. This CDR3 reads CASSLGALRTGELFF. The DNA for the CDR3 is TGTGCCAGCAGTTTAGGTGCCCTAAGGACCGGGGAGCTGTTTTTT.

The gene calls are TRBV18 and TRBJ2-7; D possibly corresponds to TRBD1 (5 bases). The CDR3 is 14 residues long. Per germline, CDR1 KGHSH and CDR2 LQKENI. The V and J ends lost 4 bases and 5 bases respectively, with 15 bases between them. The CDR3 DNA is TGTGCCAGCTCACTCTCCGGGCAGGGTAACGAGCAGTACTTC. Residues: CASSLSGQGNEQYF. Complete variable domain (other parts from reference TRBV18 and TRBJ2-7): NAGVMQNPRHLVRRRGQEARLRCSPMKGHSHVYWYRQLPEEGLKFMVYLQKENIIDESGMPKERFSAEFPKEGPSILRIQQVVRGDSAAYFCASSLSGQGNEQYFGPGTRLTVT.

This chain uses TRBV5-4 with TRBJ2-4, with D perhaps matching TRBD1 (6 bases). Trimming left V 0 bases short and J 8 bases short, with 12 bases between. CDR3 size: 14 residues. From germline, CDR1 is SGHNT and CDR2 YYREEE (reference sequence). The CDR3 bases are TGTGCCAGCAGCTTGGGGGTAGGGGGTGACATTCAGTACTTC. This translates into CASSLGVGGDIQYF.

J is TRBJ2-7 and V is TRBV6-1, with 11 bases identical to TRBD2. Germline-derived CDR1 and CDR2 are MNHNS and SASEGT. V was pared by 7 bases and J by 1 base, with 3 bases of the junction left unmatched. This CDR3 spans 14 amino acids. CDR3 bases: TGTGCCAGCAAGGGACTAGCGGCTTCCTACGAGCAGTACTTC. Amino acid sequence: CASKGLAASYEQYF.

The CDR3 region has the DNA TGCGCCAGCAGCTTTTCCTACGAGCAGTACTTC. Amino acids: CASSFSYEQYF. The V call is TRBV5-1, the J call TRBJ2-7, with D hard to call. This CDR3 comprises 11 residues. Trimming removed 2 bases from V and 1 base from J, with 1 base in between. Germline V gives CDR1 SGHRS, CDR2 YFSETQ.

CDR3 DNA sequence: TGCAGCGGCCACACAACTAGGTCCTCCTACAATGAGCAGTTCTTC. Its translation is CSGHTTRSSYNEQFF. The chain is built from TRBV29-1 and TRBJ2-1, with D possibly matching TRBD2 (5 bases). The V gene's germline CDR1 is SQVTM and CDR2 ANQGSEA. CDR3 length: 15 residues. Between the trimmed V and J ends, which lost 7 bases and 0 bases, there was a span of 16 bases.

This sequence joins TRBV2 and TRBJ2-5; 8 bases are a match to TRBD2. The germline gives CDR1 SNHLY, CDR2 FYNNEI. This CDR3 has 13 amino acids. Trimming took 4 bases from V and 5 from J; bases not matched to a gene: 3. The CDR3 DNA is TGTGCCAGCAGTGGCGGGGGGTGGGAGACCCAGTACTTC. Amino acid sequence: CASSGGGWETQYF.

The J gene is TRBJ1-4, the V gene TRBV18, with no clear D. The germline V and J ends were trimmed by 0 bases and 7 bases, with 15 bases remaining between them. CDR1 is KGHSH, CDR2 LQKENI, per germline. The CDR3 runs to 16 residues. The CDR3 DNA sequence: TGTGCCAGCTCACCACCGACTTCAACAGTTGGTGAAAAACTGTTTTTT. Translated: CASSPPTSTVGEKLFF.

The chain employs TRBV2 and TRBJ2-7, with D possibly being TRBD2 (5 bases). Looked up from germline, CDR1 is SNHLY and CDR2 is FYNNEI. The CDR3 has 14 amino acids. V was shortened by 3 bases and J by 1 base, with 10 bases between the two germline ends. CDR3 DNA sequence: TGTGCCAGCAGTGAGAGGGCTGGATCCTACGAGCAGTACTTC. Its translation: CASSERAGSYEQYF.

This chain joins TRBV9 and TRBJ2-2, with unresolved D. Trimming left V 2 bases short and J 4 bases short, with 12 bases between. This CDR3 spans 15 amino acids. In germline, CDR1 is SGDLS, CDR2 YYNGEE. This chain's CDR3 is CASSVGSISTGELFF. The CDR3 DNA reads TGTGCCAGCAGCGTGGGATCGATTTCCACCGGGGAGCTGTTTTTT.

This chain uses TRBV27 with TRBJ1-2; 7 bases line up with TRBD1. CDR1 is MNHEY, CDR2 SMNVEV, per germline (reference sequence). The CDR3 has 17 residues. V lost 5 bases to trimming and J lost 2 bases; unmatched junction nucleotides: 14. Here the CDR3 DNA reads TGTGCCAGCAGTCGCTTTGGGGACGAGGGACAGAACTATGGCTACACCTTC. It specifies CASSRFGDEGQNYGYTF.

The chain employs TRBV5-6 and TRBJ2-2; no clear D. CDR1 is SGHDT, CDR2 YYEEEE, per germline. The V end was cut by 2 bases, the J end by 1 base, with 12 bases between. This CDR3 has 16 amino acids. CDR3 DNA sequence: TGTGCCAGCAGCTTTGGGGTTGTTAGGAACACCGGGGAGCTGTTTTTT. This translates into CASSFGVVRNTGELFF.

The V gene is TRBV15, the J gene TRBJ2-2; D may correspond to TRBD1 or TRBD2 (6 bases each). Deletions cut 7 bases from V and 0 bases from J, with 12 bases between. Germline lookup yields CDR1 LNHNV and CDR2 YYDKDF (reference sequence). The CDR3 runs 15 residues. The CDR3 reads CATNEGGPNTGELFF. CDR3 in DNA: TGTGCCACCAATGAAGGGGGGCCGAACACCGGGGAGCTGTTTTTT.

V is TRBV28 and J is TRBJ2-2; TRBD1 or TRBD2 may be the D gene (5 bases each). The CDR3 runs to 14 residues. The ends were cut back, 10 bases at V and 2 bases at J, with 14 bases in the middle. Germline V lookup: CDR1 MDHEN, CDR2 SYDVKM. The CDR3 DNA is TGTGCCACCCACCGGGACGGAAACACCGGGGAGCTGTTTTTT. This encodes CATHRDGNTGELFF.

J is TRBJ2-3 and V is TRBV11-2; TRBD2 agrees at 10 bases. Trimming cost V 7 bases and J 2 bases; bases outside gene matches: 6. This CDR3 is 15 amino acids long. CDR1 SGHAT and CDR2 FQNNGV come from the germline V gene. DNA for the CDR3: TGTGCCAGCAACGCCGGGACTAGCGACACAGATACGCAGTATTTT. It codes for CASNAGTSDTDTQYF.

This clone was recorded a few times. The chain is built from TRBV14 and TRBJ2-1, with D unresolved. This CDR3 has 13 residues. V dropped 5 bases and J dropped 0 bases, with 5 bases sitting between them. Germline V gives CDR1 SGHDN, CDR2 FVKESK. CDR3 bases: TGTGCCAGCAGCAGGTTCTCCTACAATGAGCAGTTCTTC. Its protein is CASSRFSYNEQFF.

The rearrangement joins TRBV4-2 to TRBJ1-4; 9 bases agree with TRBD1. V gave up 0 bases and J gave up 8 bases; unmatched junction bases: 10. The CDR3 loop spans 17 amino acids. Per the germline V gene, CDR1 is LGHNA and CDR2 is YNFKEQ. This CDR3 reads CASSQDRWGQGREKLFF. The CDR3 nucleotides are TGTGCCAGCAGCCAAGATCGGTGGGGACAGGGTCGCGAAAAACTGTTTTTT.

This sequence joins TRBV19 and TRBJ2-7; 10 bases align to TRBD2. The CDR3 has 14 residues. Germline values: CDR1 LNHDA, CDR2 SQIVND (reference sequence). The ends lost 7 bases at V and 4 bases at J; junction bases unmatched: 7. DNA of the CDR3: TGTGCCAGTACCCCAGCGGGAGGGCCGTACGAGCAGTACTTC. It is translated as CASTPAGGPYEQYF.

V usage is TRBV4-1 and J usage is TRBJ2-7; D possibly corresponds to TRBD2 (5 bases). Deletions cut 1 base from V and 6 bases from J, with 19 bases between. The CDR3 has 16 residues. CDR1 and CDR2 (germline): MGHRA, YSYEKL. CDR3 DNA sequence: TGCGCCAGCAGCCAAGTCGCCGGGAACCCCCGTAGCGAGCAGTACTTC. Its protein is CASSQVAGNPRSEQYF.

The genes are TRBV21-1 and TRBJ2-4; the tabulated D call, TRBD2, remains unverified against the DNA. TRBV21-1 is a recognized pseudogene. This CDR3 is built from 13 residues. The CDR3 is CASTPRMKNIQYF. DNA of the CDR3: TGTGCCAGCACCCCGAGGATGAAAAACATTCAGTACTTC.

The chain combines TRBV14 with TRBJ2-7; 16 positions match TRBD2. The CDR3 is made up of 13 amino acids. The J segment lost 13 bases and the V segment lost 3 bases, leaving 3 bases of the junction unmatched. Germline CDR1 is SGHDN and CDR2 is FVKESK. The CDR3 loop is CASSQGTSGRGYF. The CDR3 DNA follows: TGTGCCAGCAGCCAGGGGACTAGCGGGAGGGGTTACTTC.

The chain employs TRBV7-6 and TRBJ1-5; TRBD1 matches at 9 bases. The CDR3 is made up of 15 amino acids. The junction had 9 bases not matched to a gene; V was cut back by 5 bases and J by 7 bases. Germline-derived CDR1 and CDR2 are SGHVS and FNYEAQ. CDR3 amino acids: CASSARGQGRQPQHF. CDR3 coding DNA: TGTGCCAGCAGCGCTAGGGGACAGGGCCGACAGCCCCAGCATTTT.

This chain uses TRBV27 with TRBJ1-5; D gene unclear. The CDR3 is 13 residues long. V lost 3 bases to trimming and J lost 4 bases, with 7 bases between them. Per the germline V gene, CDR1 is MNHEY and CDR2 is SMNVEV (reference sequence). CDR3 amino acids: CASSLRRNQPQHF. In DNA, the CDR3 is TGTGCCAGCAGTTTGAGGAGGAATCAGCCCCAGCATTTT.

V is TRBV7-2 and J is TRBJ2-1; D not resolved. V lost 2 bases and J 5 bases, leaving 7 bases between the germline ends. Germline CDR1 SGHTA, CDR2 FQGNSA. The CDR3 length is 13 residues. The CDR3 region is CASSLFANNEQFF. The CDR3 nucleotides read TGTGCCAGCAGCTTATTCGCAAACAATGAGCAGTTCTTC.